The 28 T cell receptor beta chains given below trace back to one sample, sequenced in a study of tumor and adjacent non-tumor tissue in lung cancer (dated by TCRdb to 2017 to 2018). Receptor libraries were prepared by multiplex PCR. TCRdb lists the instrument as Illumina HiSeq 2500. TCRbeta libraries were constructed through three rounds of nested PCR with primers (Table S4) according to protocols modified from ARM-PCR. Using fastp trimming at Q25 and MiXCR clonotype assembly, TCRdb reanalyzed the public sequencing data and kept in-frame beta chains. All rows with the same CDR3 protein become a single entry with the most common DNA and genes. The sample table records 40,000 to 45,000 distinct CDR3 sequences; approximately 60% of these occur just once. The ten most abundant clones make up roughly 19% of the sample. Bulk unsorted tissue served as the source for RNA extraction, and RNA quality was assessed using a NanoDrop ND-1000 and an Agilent 2100. The normal lung samples consisted of distant non-tumor tissue collected more than 3 cm from the tumor edge.

Sequencing used distant non-tumor lung tissue. These receptors came from a woman aged 40 to 49 with non-small cell lung cancer.

Concerning this clonotype itself: Relative to the germline gene, one junction end is altered; a read error may explain this. The chain has TRBV7-9 and TRBJ2-6; D may correspond to TRBD1 or TRBD2 (5 bases each). Germline assignment: CDR1 SEHNR and CDR2 FQNEAQ (reference sequence). The length of the CDR3 is 14 residues. Written as DNA, the CDR3 is TGTGCCAGCAGCTTAGGGGCCGGGGCCAACATCCTGATTTTC. Amino acid sequence: CASSLGAGANILIF.

Remarks on this clonotype: This likely comes from a read error, as the CDR3 has no conserved phenylalanine or tryptophan at its end. This sequence joins TRBV11-2 and TRBJ1-6; D uncertain. Per germline, CDR1 SGHAT and CDR2 FQNNGV. This CDR3 has 15 amino acids. CDR3 sequence reads: CVISLASGNNSPLHL. DNA for the CDR3: TGTGTCATCAGCTTAGCCTCGGGGAATAATTCACCCCTCCACCTT.

With respect to this clonotype: This may stem from a read error, because a much larger clone lies one nucleotide away. The chain combines TRBV28 with TRBJ2-7, with a weak D call TRBD2 (7 bases). This CDR3 region has 15 residues. Germline CDR1 reads MDHEN; CDR2 reads SYDVKM. Trimming removed 8 bases at V and 3 bases at J, with 20 bases between. The CDR3 bases are TGTGCCAGCGGTCCCGTGGGGGGGGCCATCTACGAGCAGTACTTC. This translates into CASGPVGGAIYEQYF.

Of note for this clonotype: Sequence at one end of the junction differs from germline and may be a read error. The gene calls are TRBV4-1 and TRBJ1-6, with 8 bases lining up with TRBD1. In germline, CDR1 is MGHRA, CDR2 YSYEKL. This CDR3 contains 16 residues. The CDR3 here is CASSQPNQGAGSPPHF. The CDR3 DNA follows: TGCGCCAGCAGCCAACCCAACCAGGGGGCAGGCTCACCCCCCCACTTT.

The rearrangement uses TRBV5-1 and TRBJ2-3; 7 bases align to TRBD2. The CDR3 contains 19 residues. V lost 4 bases and J lost 2; bases outside the gene matches: 19. Germline V gene data show CDR1 as SGHRS and CDR2 as YFSETQ. As DNA, the CDR3 is TGCGCCAGCAGCCTCAGCCAAAGTGGCTGGGGGAGGGCCACAGATACGCAGTATTTT. This encodes CASSLSQSGWGRATDTQYF.

This clonotype was recorded many times. V and J are TRBV5-6 and TRBJ2-1; TRBD2 matches at 9 bases. CDR3 size: 15 residues. Germline-derived CDR1 and CDR2 are SGHDT and YYEEEE. Unmatched junction bases numbered 8, after V lost 5 bases and J lost 5 bases. The CDR3 protein is CASSTLAGQNNEQFF. In nucleotides, the CDR3 is TGTGCCAGCAGTACGCTAGCGGGGCAAAACAATGAGCAGTTCTTC.

As regards this clonotype: A read error may explain this, as a much larger clone is one base away. The V and J genes are TRBV7-8 and TRBJ1-1, with D possibly TRBD1 on 5 matching bases. The CDR3 is 17 amino acids. Germline CDR1 SGHVS, CDR2 FQNEAQ. The ends were cut back, 5 bases at V and 1 base at J, with 20 bases in the middle. The CDR3 bases are TGTGCCAGCAGCATAGAAGGGGCGGCCGGCCGGAACACTGAAGCTTTCTTT. Its translation: CASSIEGAAGRNTEAFF. The full variable domain, completed using reference TRBV7-8 and TRBJ1-1, is GAGVSQSPRYKVAKRGQDVALRCDPISGHVSLFWYQQALGQGPEFLTYFQNEAQLDKSGLPSDRFFAERPEGSVSTLKIQRTQQEDSAVYLCASSIEGAAGRNTEAFFGQGTRLTVV.

Notes on this clonotype: Its ends do not fully match the called genes, so a read error is possible. The chain has TRBV28 and TRBJ2-3, with TRBD1 matching 7 bases. CDR1 MDHEN and CDR2 SYDVKM come from the germline V gene. The CDR3 consists of 17 residues. The CDR3 protein is CASSPRGPPPHTDTPYF. The CDR3 DNA follows: TGTGCCAGCAGTCCGAGGGGGCCCCCCCCTCACACAGATACGCCGTATTTT. Supplemented by reference TRBV28 and TRBJ2-3, the full variable domain reads DVKVTQSSRYLVKRTGEKVFLECVQDMDHENMFWYRQDPGLGLRLIYFSYDVKMKEKGDIPEGYSVSREKKERFSLILESASTNQTSMYLCASSPRGPPPHTDTPYFGPGTRLTVL.

The J gene is TRBJ2-7, the V gene TRBV7-9; possible D gene TRBD2, 6 bases. The germline CDR1 and CDR2 sequences are SEHNR and FQNEAQ (reference sequence). There are 12 residues in the CDR3. Trimming removed 8 bases from V and 9 bases from J, with 17 bases in between. The CDR3 loop is CASDVGGDVQYF. DNA for the CDR3: TGTGCCAGCGACGTGGGAGGCGACGTGCAGTACTTC.

As concerns this clonotype: A junction end diverges from the germline sequence, so it may reflect a read error. The genes are TRBV6-6 and TRBJ1-3; 10 positions agree with TRBD1. Germline V CDR1 and CDR2: MNHNY, SVGAGI (reference sequence). The CDR3 loop spans 16 amino acids. CDR3: CASNLDRGHGSDTICF. In nucleotides, the CDR3 is TGTGCCAGCAACCTCGACAGGGGGCACGGGTCAGACACCATATGTTTT.

In its sample, this clonotype was seen a few times. This may stem from a read error, because a much larger clone lies one nucleotide away. The chain couples TRBV6-6 to TRBJ1-5, with 10 bases identical to TRBD1. CDR3 length: 15 amino acids. CDR1 MNHNY and CDR2 SVGAGI come from the germline V gene (reference sequence). The CDR3 reads CVSSYGTGGNQPQHF. The CDR3 DNA follows: TGTGTCAGCAGTTACGGGACAGGGGGCAATCAGCCCCAGCATTTT.

This clonotype was seen ten or more times. The rearrangement uses TRBV12-3 or TRBV12-4 and TRBJ1-1, with 9 positions matching TRBD1. The V and J ends lost 6 bases and 6 bases, in that order; junction bases with no gene match: 11. CDR3 size: 15 residues. CDR3 protein: CASSNPGQGIAEAFF. The CDR3 DNA sequence: TGTGCCAGCAGCAACCCGGGACAGGGAATCGCTGAAGCTTTCTTT.

Only one count was recorded for this clonotype. A junction end diverges from the germline sequence, so it may reflect a read error. CDR3 bases: TGCGCCAGCGGGTCCGTGTCTTACTCCTACAATGAACAGTTCTTC. Amino acids: CASGSVSYSYNEQFF. The V and J genes are TRBV5-1 and TRBJ2-1; D unclear. Germline V gene data show CDR1 as SGHRS and CDR2 as YFSETQ. This CDR3 comprises 15 residues.

Remarks on this clonotype: A much bigger clone sits one base away, suggesting this may be a read error. The chain's CDR3 is CSASSEGSEQYF. The CDR3 DNA follows: TGCAGTGCTAGTTCGGAGGGCAGCGAGCAGTACTTC. The chain combines TRBV20-1 with TRBJ2-7, with a weak D call TRBD2 (6 bases). This CDR3 is built from 12 residues. Germline values: CDR1 DFQATT, CDR2 SNEGSKA (reference sequence). V lost 3 bases to trimming and J lost 6 bases, with 12 bases between them.

As to this clonotype: Sequence at one end of the junction differs from germline and may be a read error. The CDR3, as DNA: TGTGCCAGCAGTTTAGGAGGGACAGGGGTCACGCACTACGGGCAGTACTTC. Its translation: CASSLGGTGVTHYGQYF. This chain connects TRBV11-3 to TRBJ2-7, with 10 bases matching TRBD1. This CDR3 region has 17 residues. Germline assignment: CDR1 SGHNT and CDR2 YENEEA.

About this clonotype: At one boundary the junction diverges from the germline segment, which might be a read error. The chain combines TRBV4-1 with TRBJ1-4; 7 bases match TRBD1. Germline V gives CDR1 MGHRA, CDR2 YSYEKL. The CDR3 has 15 amino acids. CDR3 region: CASSRGRGTNEKLFF. CDR3 coding DNA: TGCGCTAGCAGCCGAGGCAGGGGGACTAATGAAAAACTGTTTTTT.

The chain couples TRBV6-5 to TRBJ2-3; 9 bases line up with TRBD1. Germline loops: CDR1 MNHEY, CDR2 SVGAGI. V lost 5 bases and J lost 6; bases outside the gene matches: 12. This CDR3 is built from 16 residues. The chain's CDR3 is CASSESRDRVADTQYF. The DNA for the CDR3 is TGTGCCAGCAGTGAAAGCCGGGACAGGGTCGCCGATACGCAGTATTTT.

The gene calls are TRBV14 and TRBJ2-3, with unresolved D. The V end lost 10 bases, the J end lost 3 bases, and 14 bases lay between the germline ends. The CDR3 contains 13 residues. The germline gives CDR1 SGHDN, CDR2 FVKESK. The CDR3 DNA reads TGTGCCAACAACCAAGGCCGGACAGATACGCAGTATTTT. Encoded protein: CANNQGRTDTQYF.

A note on this clonotype: A read error may produce the germline difference seen at one junction end. J is TRBJ2-1 and V is TRBV5-4; 9 nucleotides align to TRBD2. CDR1 SGHNT and CDR2 YYREEE come from the germline V gene (reference sequence). The CDR3 is 16 amino acids. In DNA, the CDR3 is TGTGCCAGCGGCTTGGGAGCGGGGGGCTCCTACAATGAGCAGTTCTTC. Its protein is CASGLGAGGSYNEQFF.

Note on this clonotype: At one end the junction does not follow the germline gene, possibly because of a read error. The chain links TRBV5-6 to TRBJ2-5, with D possibly being TRBD1 or TRBD2 (5 bases each). This CDR3 is 15 amino acids long. In germline, CDR1 is SGHDT, CDR2 YYEEEE. The CDR3 region is CASSGSPGGQEIQYF. The CDR3 region has the DNA TGTGCCAGCAGCGGATCCCCTGGGGGTCAAGAGATCCAGTACTTC.

Of note for this clonotype: A read error may be the cause here, since a much bigger clone is one base away. The J gene is TRBJ1-5, the V gene TRBV24-1, with D uncertain. Trimming stripped 6 bases from V and 3 bases from J, with 14 bases between. The germline gives CDR1 KGHDR, CDR2 SFDVKD. The CDR3 has 15 residues. The CDR3 region has the DNA TGTGCCACCAGTAACTCATTTGGGAACAATCAGCCCCAGCATTTT. Protein sequence: CATSNSFGNNQPQHF.

Ten or more counts support this clonotype. This chain connects TRBV2 to TRBJ1-5; tentative D call: TRBD1 (5 bases). The CDR3 length is 14 residues. CDR1 SNHLY and CDR2 FYNNEI come from the germline V gene. Between the trimmed V and J ends, which lost 8 bases and 2 bases, there was a span of 13 bases. The CDR3: CASRTREGNQPQHF. The CDR3 region has the DNA TGTGCCAGCCGGACCAGGGAGGGCAATCAGCCCCAGCATTTT.

Worth noting for this clonotype: One end of the junction does not line up with germline, which may come from a read error. This CDR3 is CASSPQKVTRVEKVFF. The CDR3 nucleotides read TGTGCCAGCAGCCCTCAGAAAGTGACCCGGGTTGAAAAAGTGTTTTTT. This chain links TRBV4-2 with TRBJ1-4; D gene ambiguous. The CDR3 runs to 16 residues. The germline V gene encodes CDR1 LGHNA and CDR2 YNFKEQ.

Comment on this clonotype: Without the conserved terminal phenylalanine or tryptophan, this CDR3 likely stems from a read error. Written as DNA, the CDR3 is TGTGCTAGCAGCCCCGGACTAGCGGGGCAAGATACGCAGTATTCT. This translates into CASSPGLAGQDTQYS. The V gene is TRBV11-3, the J gene TRBJ2-3, with 12 bases identical to TRBD2. This CDR3 has 15 residues. Germline V gives CDR1 SGHNT, CDR2 YENEEA.

The chain links TRBV29-1 to TRBJ1-1, with D perhaps matching TRBD1 (6 bases). The CDR3 runs 11 residues. Trimming stripped 6 bases from V and 10 bases from J, with 15 bases between. Germline assignment: CDR1 SQVTM and CDR2 ANQGSEA. CDR3 sequence reads: CSVKGGLGAFF. The CDR3 DNA is TGCAGCGTAAAAGGGGGGTTAGGAGCTTTCTTT.

This clonotype is classed as medium-sized. This chain uses TRBV6-6 with TRBJ2-1; 11 bases are a match to TRBD2. With V trimmed by 5 bases and J by 4 bases, 4 bases remained unmatched. CDR3 length: 15 amino acids. Germline CDR1 and CDR2: MNHNY and SVGAGI (reference sequence). The CDR3 loop reads CASSTGTSGYNEQFF. In DNA, the CDR3 is TGTGCCAGCAGTACCGGGACTAGCGGTTACAATGAGCAGTTCTTC.

On this clonotype: One junction end disagrees with the germline gene, perhaps due to a read error. This chain links TRBV11-2 with TRBJ2-1; the D gene is possibly TRBD2 (6 bases). The CDR3 totals 13 residues. Germline V lookup: CDR1 SGHAT, CDR2 FQNNGV. The CDR3 region has the DNA TGTGCCAGCAGCTGGGGGGATTATAATGTGCAGTTCTTC. As protein: CASSWGDYNVQFF.

In the case of this clonotype: The final CDR3 position lacks the conserved phenylalanine or tryptophan, pointing to a likely read error. This chain uses TRBV11-2 with TRBJ1-2; the match to TRBD1 covers 7 bases. Germline assignment: CDR1 SGHAT and CDR2 FQNNGV. The CDR3 is 12 amino acids. The CDR3 loop reads CVSSFGQAGYTI. Here the CDR3 DNA reads TGTGTCAGCAGCTTCGGACAGGCAGGCTACACCATC.